This TCR beta chain was sequenced in a study of blood T cell repertoires in COVID-19. Profiling relied on immunoSEQ multiplex PCR, and the TCRdb table lists in-frame clones only, not all of them. The repertoire holds about 66,000 clones, with about 80% as singletons. The germline V gene encodes CDR1 SGHTA and CDR2 FQGNSA. V lost 1 base, J lost 7 bases, and 13 bases lay in between. The CDR3 has 15 amino acids. Sequencing was done on a sample of peripheral blood. The chain has TRBV7-2 and TRBJ1-4; D gene ambiguous. The receptor was isolated from a human donor in a cohort sampled during active COVID-19. The CDR3 coding sequence is TGTGCCAGCAGCTTAGGCTCGGGGTGGGGTGAAAAACTGTTTTTT. Amino acids: CASSLGSGWGEKLFF. The full variable domain, completed using reference TRBV7-2 and TRBJ1-4, is GAGVSQSPSNKVTEKGKDVELRCDPISGHTALYWYRQSLGQGLEFLIYFQGNSAPDKSGLPSDRFSAERTGGSVSTLTIQRTQQEDSAVYLCASSLGSGWGEKLFFGSGTQLSVL.